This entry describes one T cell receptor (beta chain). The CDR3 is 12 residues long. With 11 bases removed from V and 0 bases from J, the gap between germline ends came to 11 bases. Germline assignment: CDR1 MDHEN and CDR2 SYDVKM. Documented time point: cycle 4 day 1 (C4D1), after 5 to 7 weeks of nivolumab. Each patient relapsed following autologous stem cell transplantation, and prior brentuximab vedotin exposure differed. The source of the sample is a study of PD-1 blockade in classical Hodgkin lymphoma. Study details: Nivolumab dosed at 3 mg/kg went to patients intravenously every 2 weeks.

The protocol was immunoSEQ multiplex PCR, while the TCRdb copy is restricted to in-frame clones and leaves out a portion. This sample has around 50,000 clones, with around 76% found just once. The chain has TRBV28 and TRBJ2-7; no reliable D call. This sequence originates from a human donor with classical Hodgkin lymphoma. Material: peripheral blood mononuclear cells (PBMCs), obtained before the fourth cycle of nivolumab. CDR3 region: CAVSRSSYEQYF. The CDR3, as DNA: TGTGCCGTTTCCAGAAGCTCCTACGAGCAGTACTTC.